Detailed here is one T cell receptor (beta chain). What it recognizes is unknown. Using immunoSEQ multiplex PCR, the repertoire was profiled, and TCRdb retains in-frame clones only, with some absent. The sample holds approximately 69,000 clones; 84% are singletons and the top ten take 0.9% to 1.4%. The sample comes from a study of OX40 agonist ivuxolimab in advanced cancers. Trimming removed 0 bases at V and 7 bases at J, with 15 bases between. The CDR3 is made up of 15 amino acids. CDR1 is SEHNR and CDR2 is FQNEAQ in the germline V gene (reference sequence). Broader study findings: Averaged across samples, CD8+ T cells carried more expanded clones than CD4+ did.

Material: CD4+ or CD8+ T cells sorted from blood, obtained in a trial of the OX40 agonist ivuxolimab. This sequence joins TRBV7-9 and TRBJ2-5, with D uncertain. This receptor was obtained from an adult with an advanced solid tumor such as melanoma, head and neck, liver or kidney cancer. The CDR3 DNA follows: TGTGCCAGCAGCTTAGCCCCTGTCCAGCTAGGGACCCAGTACTTC. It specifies CASSLAPVQLGTQYF.